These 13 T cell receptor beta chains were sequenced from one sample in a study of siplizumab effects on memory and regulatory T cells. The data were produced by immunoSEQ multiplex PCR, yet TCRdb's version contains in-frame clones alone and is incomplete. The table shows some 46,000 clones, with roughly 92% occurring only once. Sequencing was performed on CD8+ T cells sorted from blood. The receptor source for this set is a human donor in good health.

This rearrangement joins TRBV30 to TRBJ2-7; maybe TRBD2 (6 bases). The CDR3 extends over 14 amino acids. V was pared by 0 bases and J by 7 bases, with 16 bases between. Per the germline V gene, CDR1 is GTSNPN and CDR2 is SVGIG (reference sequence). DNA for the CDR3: TGTGCCTGGAGTGTACTGGAGGGCGGAGGGGAGCAGTACTTC. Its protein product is CAWSVLEGGGEQYF.

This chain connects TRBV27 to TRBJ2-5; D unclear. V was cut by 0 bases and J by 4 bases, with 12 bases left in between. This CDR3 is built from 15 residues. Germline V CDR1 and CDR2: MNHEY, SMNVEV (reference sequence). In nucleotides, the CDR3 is TGTGCCAGCAGTTTATCGGGCCTCAGGCGAGAGACCCAGTACTTC. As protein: CASSLSGLRRETQYF.

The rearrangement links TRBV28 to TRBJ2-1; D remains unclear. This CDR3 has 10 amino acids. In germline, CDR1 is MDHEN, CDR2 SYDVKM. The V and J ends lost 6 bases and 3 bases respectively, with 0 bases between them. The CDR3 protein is CASSYNEQFF. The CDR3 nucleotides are TGTGCCAGCAGCTACAATGAGCAGTTCTTC.

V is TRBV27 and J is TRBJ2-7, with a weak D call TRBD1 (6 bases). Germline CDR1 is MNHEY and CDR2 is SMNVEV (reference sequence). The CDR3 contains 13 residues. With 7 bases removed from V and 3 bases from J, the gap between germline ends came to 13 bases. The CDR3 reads CASTPTTGYEQYF. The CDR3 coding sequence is TGTGCCAGCACCCCCACGACAGGCTACGAGCAGTACTTC.

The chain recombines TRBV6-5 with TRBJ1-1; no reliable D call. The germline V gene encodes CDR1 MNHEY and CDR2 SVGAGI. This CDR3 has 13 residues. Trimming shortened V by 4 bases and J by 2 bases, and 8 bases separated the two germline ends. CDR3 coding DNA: TGTGCCAGCAGTTGGCAAGTAAACACTGAAGCTTTCTTT. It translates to CASSWQVNTEAFF.

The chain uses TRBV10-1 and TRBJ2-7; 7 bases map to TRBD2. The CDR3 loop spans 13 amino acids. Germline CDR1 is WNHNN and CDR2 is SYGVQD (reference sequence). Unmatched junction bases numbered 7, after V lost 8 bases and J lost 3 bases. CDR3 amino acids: CASSLADGYEQYF. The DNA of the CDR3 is TGCGCCAGCTCTCTAGCGGACGGCTACGAGCAGTACTTC.

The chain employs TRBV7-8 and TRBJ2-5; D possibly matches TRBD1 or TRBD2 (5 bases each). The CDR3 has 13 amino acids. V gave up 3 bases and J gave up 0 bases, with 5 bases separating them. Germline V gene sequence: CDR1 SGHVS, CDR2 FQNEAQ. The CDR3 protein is CASSLGHQETQYF. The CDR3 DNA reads TGTGCCAGCAGCTTGGGACACCAAGAGACCCAGTACTTC.

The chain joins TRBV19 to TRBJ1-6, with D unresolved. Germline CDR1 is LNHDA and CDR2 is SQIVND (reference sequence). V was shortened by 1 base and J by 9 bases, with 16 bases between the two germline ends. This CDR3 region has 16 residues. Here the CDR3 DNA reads TGTGCCAGTAGTATAGTCGCCCCGTCGGGAGGTTCACCCCTCCACTTT. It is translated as CASSIVAPSGGSPLHF.

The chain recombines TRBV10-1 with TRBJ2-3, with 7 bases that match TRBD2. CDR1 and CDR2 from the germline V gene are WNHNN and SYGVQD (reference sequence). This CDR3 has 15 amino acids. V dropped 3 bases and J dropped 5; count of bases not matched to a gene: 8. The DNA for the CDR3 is TGCGCCAGCAGTGAAAGGACTAGGGGTAGAGATACGCAGTATTTT. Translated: CASSERTRGRDTQYF.

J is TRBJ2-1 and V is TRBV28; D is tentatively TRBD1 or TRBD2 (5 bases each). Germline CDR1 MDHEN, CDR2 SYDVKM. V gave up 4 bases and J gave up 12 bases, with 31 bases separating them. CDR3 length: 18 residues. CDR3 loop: CASSSPARGPPPLTGQFF. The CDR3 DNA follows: TGTGCCAGCAGTTCCCCCGCCCGGGGCCCCCCCCCTCTTACGGGGCAGTTCTTC.

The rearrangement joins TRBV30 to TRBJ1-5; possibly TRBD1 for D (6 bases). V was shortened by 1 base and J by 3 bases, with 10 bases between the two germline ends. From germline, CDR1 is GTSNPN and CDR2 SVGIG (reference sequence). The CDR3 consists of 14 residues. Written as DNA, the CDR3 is TGTGCCTGGAGTGCCGGACAGCCCAATCAGCCCCAGCATTTT. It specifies CAWSAGQPNQPQHF.

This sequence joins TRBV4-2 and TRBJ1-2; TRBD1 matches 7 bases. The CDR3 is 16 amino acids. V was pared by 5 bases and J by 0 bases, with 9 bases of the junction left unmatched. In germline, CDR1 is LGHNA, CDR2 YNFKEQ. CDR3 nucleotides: TGTGCCAGCAGCGCGACAGGGTTTGAGGCTAACTATGGCTACACCTTC. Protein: CASSATGFEANYGYTF.

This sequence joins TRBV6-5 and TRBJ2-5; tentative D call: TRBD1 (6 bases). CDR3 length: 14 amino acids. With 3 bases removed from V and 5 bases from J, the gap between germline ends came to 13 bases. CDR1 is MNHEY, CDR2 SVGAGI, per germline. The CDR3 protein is CASSYAGDEETQYF. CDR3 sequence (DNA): TGTGCCAGCAGTTATGCAGGGGATGAGGAGACCCAGTACTTC.